The next 5 T cell receptor beta chains were all read from a single sample in a study of shared clonotypes between healthy human individuals. Sequenced by immunoSEQ multiplex PCR; TCRdb stores in-frame clones only, minus some. The sample includes roughly 2.2 million clones, approximately 93% of them seen just once. The sequenced material came from naive CD4+ T cells from PBMCs. Subset noted: CD45RA+ positively selected. The receptors shown here come from a man younger than 30 in good health. Some clones in this sample may be carry-over from other donors' samples.

The V call is TRBV6-5, the J call TRBJ2-2; D unclear. The CDR3 has 13 residues. Trimming took 6 bases from V and 2 from J, leaving 7 bases between them. The germline CDR1 and CDR2 sequences are MNHEY and SVGAGI. The CDR3, as DNA: TGTGCCAGCAGGATCATAAACACCGGGGAGCTGTTTTTT. It specifies CASRIINTGELFF.

The rearrangement joins TRBV5-4 to TRBJ2-7; perhaps TRBD1 as D (5 bases). Germline loops: CDR1 SGHNT, CDR2 YYREEE (reference sequence). V lost 6 bases to trimming and J lost 4 bases, with 23 bases between them. The CDR3 is made up of 16 amino acids. The CDR3 DNA is TGTGCCAGCACCCCGACAGTTTCCACTCCTCGTTACGAGCAGTACTTC. Protein product: CASTPTVSTPRYEQYF.

The gene calls are TRBV4-1 and TRBJ1-2; TRBD1 is a possible D gene (5 bases). The CDR3 is made up of 15 amino acids. Germline CDR1 is MGHRA and CDR2 is YSYEKL. Trimming removed 4 bases from V and 6 bases from J, with 18 bases in between. In DNA, the CDR3 is TGCGCCAGCAGCCCCAAGTGGGGGGGGTCCGATGGCTACACCTTC. Translating gives CASSPKWGGSDGYTF.

On this clone itself: The sample holds other DNA sequences that translate to the same CDR3. The chain carries TRBV30 and TRBJ1-5, with D unclear. CDR3 length: 15 amino acids. Germline V gene lookup returns CDR1 GTSNPN and CDR2 SVGIG (reference sequence). Trimming left V 0 bases short and J 3 bases short, with 12 bases between. CDR3 bases: TGTGCCTGGAGTGTCGCAGGTGGGTCCAATCAGCCCCAGCATTTT. This codes for CAWSVAGGSNQPQHF.

The V and J genes are TRBV9 and TRBJ2-1; no clear D gene. The V gene lost 4 bases and the J gene lost 7 bases, with 24 bases spanning the gap. The CDR3 has 17 residues. Germline-derived CDR1 and CDR2 are SGDLS and YYNGEE. The CDR3 DNA sequence: TGTGCCAGCAGCCCAGAGGTCGAGGCACGCTATTCAAATGAGCAGTTCTTC. It codes for CASSPEVEARYSNEQFF.